This T cell receptor (beta chain) was retrieved from a study of blood T cells in healthy people across ages. Study-level background: About one barcoded beta molecule per two T cells came from capture by template switching.

This clonotype was recorded a few times. The antigen remains undetermined. Sample-barcoded 5' priming and a J-beta primer mix drove a second PCR of roughly 7 to 11 cycles. In TCRdb, the 5' RACE reads were re-called with MiXCR into one record per CDR3 protein. Of just under 550,000 distinct CDR3 sequences in the sample, less than 25% were seen once. Germline assignment: CDR1 MDHEN and CDR2 SYDVKM. The CDR3 has 15 residues. Trimming left V 3 bases short and J 0 bases short, with 9 bases between. Study-level results: A roughly linear fall in TCR beta diversity per million T cells was seen with increasing age.

This sample also belongs to another study, concerning T cells of mothers and their children. In that study: Sequencing revealed no T cell clones that were persistent and microchimeric.

The chain links TRBV28 to TRBJ1-3, with D unclear. Specimen: blood. The clonotype was recovered from a boy under 18 in good health. Here the CDR3 DNA reads TGTGCCAGCAGTTTTGCCCTAGCCTCTGGAAACACCATATATTTT. Translation: CASSFALASGNTIYF.